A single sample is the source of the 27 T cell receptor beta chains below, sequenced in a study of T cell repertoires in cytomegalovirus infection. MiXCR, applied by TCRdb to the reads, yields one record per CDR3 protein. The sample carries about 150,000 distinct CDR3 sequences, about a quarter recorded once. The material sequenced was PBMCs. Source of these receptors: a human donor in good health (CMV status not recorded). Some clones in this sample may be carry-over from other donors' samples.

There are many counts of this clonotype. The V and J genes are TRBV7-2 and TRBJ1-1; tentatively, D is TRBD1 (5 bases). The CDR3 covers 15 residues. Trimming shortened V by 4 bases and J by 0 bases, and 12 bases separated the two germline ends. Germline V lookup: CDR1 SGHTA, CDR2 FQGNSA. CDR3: CASSSQTAMNTEAFF. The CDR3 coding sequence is TGTGCCAGCAGCTCTCAGACAGCCATGAACACTGAAGCTTTCTTT.

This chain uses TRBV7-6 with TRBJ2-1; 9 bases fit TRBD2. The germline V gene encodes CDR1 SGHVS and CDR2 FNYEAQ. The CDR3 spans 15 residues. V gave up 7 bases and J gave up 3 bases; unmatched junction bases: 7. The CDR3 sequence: CASTPPSGDYNEQFF. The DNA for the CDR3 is TGTGCCAGCACCCCTCCTAGCGGGGACTACAATGAGCAGTTCTTC.

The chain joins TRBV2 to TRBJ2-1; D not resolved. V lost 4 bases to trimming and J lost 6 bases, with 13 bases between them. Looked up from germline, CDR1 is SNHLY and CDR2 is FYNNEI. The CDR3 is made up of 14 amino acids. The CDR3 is CASSARRLGNEQFF. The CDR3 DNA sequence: TGTGCCAGCAGTGCCCGTCGTTTGGGCAATGAGCAGTTCTTC.

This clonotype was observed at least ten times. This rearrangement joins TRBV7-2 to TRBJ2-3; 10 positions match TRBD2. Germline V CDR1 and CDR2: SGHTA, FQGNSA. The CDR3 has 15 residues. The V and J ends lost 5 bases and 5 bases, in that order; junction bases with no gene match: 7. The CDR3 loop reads CASSPQRGGGDTQYF. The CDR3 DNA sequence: TGTGCCAGCAGCCCGCAGCGGGGGGGCGGAGATACGCAGTATTTT.

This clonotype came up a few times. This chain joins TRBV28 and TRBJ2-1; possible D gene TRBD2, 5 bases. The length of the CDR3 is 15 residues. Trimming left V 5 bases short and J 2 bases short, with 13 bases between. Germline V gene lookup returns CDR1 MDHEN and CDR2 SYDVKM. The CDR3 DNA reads TGTGCCAGCAGTGGCGCGGTCGGGGCCTACAATGAGCAGTTCTTC. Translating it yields CASSGAVGAYNEQFF. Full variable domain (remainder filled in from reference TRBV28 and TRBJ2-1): DVKVTQSSRYLVKRTGEKVFLECVQDMDHENMFWYRQDPGLGLRLIYFSYDVKMKEKGDIPEGYSVSREKKERFSLILESASTNQTSMYLCASSGAVGAYNEQFFGPGTRLTVL.

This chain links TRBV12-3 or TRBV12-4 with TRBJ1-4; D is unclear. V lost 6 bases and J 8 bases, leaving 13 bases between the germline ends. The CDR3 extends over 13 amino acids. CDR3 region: CASSNRREEKLFF. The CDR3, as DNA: TGTGCCAGCAGCAACCGGAGAGAAGAAAAACTGTTTTTT.

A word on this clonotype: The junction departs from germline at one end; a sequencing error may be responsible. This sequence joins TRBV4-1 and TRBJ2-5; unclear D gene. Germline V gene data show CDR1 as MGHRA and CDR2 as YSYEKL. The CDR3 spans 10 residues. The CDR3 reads CASSQDTQYF. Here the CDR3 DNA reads TGCGCCAGCAGCCAAGACACCCAGTACTTC.

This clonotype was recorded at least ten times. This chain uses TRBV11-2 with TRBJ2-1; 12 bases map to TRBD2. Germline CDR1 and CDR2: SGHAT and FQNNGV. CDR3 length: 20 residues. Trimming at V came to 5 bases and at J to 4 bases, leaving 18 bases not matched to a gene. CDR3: CASSRGGLAGGSWGYNEQFF. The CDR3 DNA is TGTGCCAGCAGCCGGGGAGGGCTAGCGGGAGGGAGTTGGGGGTACAATGAGCAGTTCTTC. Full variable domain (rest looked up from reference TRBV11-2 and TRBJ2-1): EAGVAQSPRYKIIEKRQSVAFWCNPISGHATLYWYQQILGQGPKLLIQFQNNGVVDDSQLPKDRFSAERLKGVDSTLKIQPAKLEDSAVYLCASSRGGLAGGSWGYNEQFFGPGTRLTVL.

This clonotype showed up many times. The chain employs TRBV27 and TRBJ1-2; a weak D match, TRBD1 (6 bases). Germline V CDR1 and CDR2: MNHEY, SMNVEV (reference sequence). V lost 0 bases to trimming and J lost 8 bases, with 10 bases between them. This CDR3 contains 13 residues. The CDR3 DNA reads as TGTGCCAGCAGTTTATCCACAGGGTGGGGCTACACCTTC. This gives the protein CASSLSTGWGYTF.

This CDR3 is CASTPGMAGANVLTF. CDR3 DNA sequence: TGTGCCAGCACCCCGGGGATGGCTGGGGCCAACGTCCTGACTTTC. The chain couples TRBV6-6 to TRBJ2-6, with D tentatively TRBD2 (5 bases). CDR1 is MNHNY, CDR2 SVGAGI, per germline (reference sequence). V dropped 7 bases and J dropped 2 bases, with 12 bases sitting between them. The CDR3 spans 15 residues.

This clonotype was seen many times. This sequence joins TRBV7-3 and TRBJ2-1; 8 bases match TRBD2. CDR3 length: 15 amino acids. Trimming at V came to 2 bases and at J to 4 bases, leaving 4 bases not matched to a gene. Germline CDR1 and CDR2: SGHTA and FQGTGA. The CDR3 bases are TGTGCCAGCAGCTTAGGGACTAGTCAATACAATGAGCAGTTCTTC. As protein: CASSLGTSQYNEQFF.

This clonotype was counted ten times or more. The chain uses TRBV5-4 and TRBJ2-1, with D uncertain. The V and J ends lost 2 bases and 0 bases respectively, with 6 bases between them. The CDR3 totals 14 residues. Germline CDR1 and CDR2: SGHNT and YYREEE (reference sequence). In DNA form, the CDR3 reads TGTGCCAGCAGCTTCAAGAGCTCCTACAATGAGCAGTTCTTC. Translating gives CASSFKSSYNEQFF.

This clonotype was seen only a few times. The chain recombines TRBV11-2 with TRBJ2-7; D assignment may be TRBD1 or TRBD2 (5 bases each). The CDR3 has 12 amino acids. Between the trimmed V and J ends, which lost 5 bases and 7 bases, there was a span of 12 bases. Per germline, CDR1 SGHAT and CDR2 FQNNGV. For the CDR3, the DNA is TGTGCCAGCAGCACCACGGGGCGTGAGCAGTACTTC. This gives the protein CASSTTGREQYF. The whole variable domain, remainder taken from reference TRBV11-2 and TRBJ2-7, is EAGVAQSPRYKIIEKRQSVAFWCNPISGHATLYWYQQILGQGPKLLIQFQNNGVVDDSQLPKDRFSAERLKGVDSTLKIQPAKLEDSAVYLCASSTTGREQYFGPGTRLTVT.

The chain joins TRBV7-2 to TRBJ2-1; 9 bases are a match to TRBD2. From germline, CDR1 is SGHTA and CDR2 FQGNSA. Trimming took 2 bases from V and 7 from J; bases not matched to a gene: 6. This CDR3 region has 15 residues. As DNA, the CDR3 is TGTGCCAGCAGCTTATGGGGCGGGGGGGCGAATGAGCAGTTCTTC. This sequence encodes CASSLWGGGANEQFF.

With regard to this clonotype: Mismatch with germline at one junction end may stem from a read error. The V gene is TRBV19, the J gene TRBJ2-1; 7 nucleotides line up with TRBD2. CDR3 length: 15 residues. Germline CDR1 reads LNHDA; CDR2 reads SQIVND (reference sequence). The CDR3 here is CASSIGWEGRYEHFF. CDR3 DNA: TGTGCCAGTAGTATAGGGTGGGAGGGCCGCTATGAGCATTTCTTC. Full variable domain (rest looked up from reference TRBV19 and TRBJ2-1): DGGITQSPKYLFRKEGQNVTLSCEQNLNHDAMYWYRQDPGQGLRLIYYSQIVNDFQKGDIAEGYSVSREKKESFPLTVTSAQKNPTAFYLCASSIGWEGRYEHFFGPGTRLTVL.

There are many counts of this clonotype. For the CDR3, the DNA is TGTGCCAGCAGCTTAGATCCGGTTTCGTCCGCGACCCAGTACTTC. Protein sequence: CASSLDPVSSATQYF. This chain joins TRBV11-2 and TRBJ2-5; D gene uncertain. Per germline, CDR1 SGHAT and CDR2 FQNNGV. V lost 0 bases and J lost 7, with 15 bases in between. The CDR3 has 15 residues.

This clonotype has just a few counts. The CDR3 DNA reads TGTGCCAGCAGGACTGGATCCTACGAGCAGTACTTC. Translated, it gives CASRTGSYEQYF. This sequence joins TRBV28 and TRBJ2-7; D is unresolved. Trimming took off 6 bases at V and 1 base at J, with 7 bases between the two ends. The CDR3 has 12 residues. Germline V gene data show CDR1 as MDHEN and CDR2 as SYDVKM. Based on the CDR3 plus reference TRBV28 and TRBJ2-7, the full variable domain is DVKVTQSSRYLVKRTGEKVFLECVQDMDHENMFWYRQDPGLGLRLIYFSYDVKMKEKGDIPEGYSVSREKKERFSLILESASTNQTSMYLCASRTGSYEQYFGPGTRLTVT.

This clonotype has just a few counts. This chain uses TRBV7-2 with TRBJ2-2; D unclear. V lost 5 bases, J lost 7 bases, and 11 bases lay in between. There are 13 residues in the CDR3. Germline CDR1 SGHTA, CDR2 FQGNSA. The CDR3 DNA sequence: TGTGCCAGCAGCCCCCGAGTCCGCGGGGAGCTGTTTTTT. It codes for CASSPRVRGELFF. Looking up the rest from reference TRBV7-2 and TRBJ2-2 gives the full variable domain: GAGVSQSPSNKVTEKGKDVELRCDPISGHTALYWYRQSLGQGLEFLIYFQGNSAPDKSGLPSDRFSAERTGGSVSTLTIQRTQQEDSAVYLCASSPRVRGELFFGEGSRLTVL.

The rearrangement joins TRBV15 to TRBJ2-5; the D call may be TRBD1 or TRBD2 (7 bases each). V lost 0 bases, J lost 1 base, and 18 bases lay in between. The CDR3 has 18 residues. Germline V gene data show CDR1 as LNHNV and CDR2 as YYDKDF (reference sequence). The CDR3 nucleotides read TGTGCCACCAGCAGAGAGGCGGGGCAGGGGGGGATCCAAGAGACCCAGTACTTC. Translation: CATSREAGQGGIQETQYF.

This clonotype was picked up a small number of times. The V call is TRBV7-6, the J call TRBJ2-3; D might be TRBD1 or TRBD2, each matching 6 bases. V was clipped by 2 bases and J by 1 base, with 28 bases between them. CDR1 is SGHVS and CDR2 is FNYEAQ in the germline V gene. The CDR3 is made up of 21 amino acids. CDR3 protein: CASSLRAPTGLSRRGTDTQYF. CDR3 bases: TGTGCCAGCAGCTTACGCGCCCCGACAGGTCTCAGTAGGAGGGGCACAGATACGCAGTATTTT.

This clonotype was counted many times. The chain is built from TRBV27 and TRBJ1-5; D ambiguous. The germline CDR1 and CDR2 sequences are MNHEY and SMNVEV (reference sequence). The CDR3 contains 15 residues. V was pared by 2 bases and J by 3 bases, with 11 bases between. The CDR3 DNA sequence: TGTGCCAGCAGTTTAGGGTGGCAGGCCAATCAGCCCCAGCATTTT. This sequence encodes CASSLGWQANQPQHF.

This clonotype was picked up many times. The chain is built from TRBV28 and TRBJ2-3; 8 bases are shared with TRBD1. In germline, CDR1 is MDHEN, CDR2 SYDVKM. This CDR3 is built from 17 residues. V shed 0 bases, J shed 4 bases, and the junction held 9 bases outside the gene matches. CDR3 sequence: CASSLWDLAGGPDTQYF. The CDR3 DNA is TGTGCCAGCAGTTTATGGGATTTGGCAGGGGGCCCAGATACGCAGTATTTT.

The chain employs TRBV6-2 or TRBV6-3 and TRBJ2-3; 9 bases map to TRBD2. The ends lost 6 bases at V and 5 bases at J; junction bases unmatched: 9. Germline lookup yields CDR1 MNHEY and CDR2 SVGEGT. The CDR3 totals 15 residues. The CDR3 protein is CASRPRGGGQDTQYF. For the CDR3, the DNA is TGTGCCAGCAGACCGCGGGGGGGGGGGCAAGATACGCAGTATTTT.

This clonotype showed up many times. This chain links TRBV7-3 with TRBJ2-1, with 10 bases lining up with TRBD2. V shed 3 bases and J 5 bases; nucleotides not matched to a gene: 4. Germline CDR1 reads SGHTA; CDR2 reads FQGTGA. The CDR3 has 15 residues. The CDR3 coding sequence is TGTGCCAGCAGCTTTACTAGCGGGGTTGACAATGAGCAGTTCTTC. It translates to CASSFTSGVDNEQFF.

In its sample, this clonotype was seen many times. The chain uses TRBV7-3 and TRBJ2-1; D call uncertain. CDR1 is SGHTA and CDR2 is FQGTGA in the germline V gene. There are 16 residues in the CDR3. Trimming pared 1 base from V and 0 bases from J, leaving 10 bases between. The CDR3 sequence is CASSLMSVSSYNEQFF. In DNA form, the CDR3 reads TGTGCCAGCAGCTTAATGAGCGTGAGCTCCTACAATGAGCAGTTCTTC.

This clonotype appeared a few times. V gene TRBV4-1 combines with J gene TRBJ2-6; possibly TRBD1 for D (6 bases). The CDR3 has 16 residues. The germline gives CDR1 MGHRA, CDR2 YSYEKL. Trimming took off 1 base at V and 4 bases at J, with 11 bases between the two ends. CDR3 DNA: TGCGCCAGCAGCCAAGTACAGGGAACCGGGGCCAACGTCCTGACTTTC. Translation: CASSQVQGTGANVLTF.

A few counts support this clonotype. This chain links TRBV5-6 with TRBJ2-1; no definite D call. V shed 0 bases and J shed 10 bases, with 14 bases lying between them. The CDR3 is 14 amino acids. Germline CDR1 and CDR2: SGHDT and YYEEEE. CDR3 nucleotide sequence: TGTGCCAGCAGCTTGGCGTTCGGTTTGGGGGAGCAGTTCTTC. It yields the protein CASSLAFGLGEQFF.